These 24 T cell receptor beta chains came from one sample sequenced in a study of T cell responses to AZD1222 COVID-19 vaccine. Repertoires were generated with immunoSEQ multiplex PCR, while TCRdb's copy carries only in-frame clones and drops some. The sample has 150,000 to 180,000 clones, about nine tenths seen once. The starting material was peripheral blood, obtained on day 0 of AZD1222 vaccination. The receptors come from an adult in good health.

V and J are TRBV7-9 and TRBJ2-3; 13 bases are shared with TRBD2. Germline-derived CDR1 and CDR2 are SEHNR and FQNEAQ (reference sequence). The CDR3 contains 16 residues. V shed 5 bases and J 5 bases; nucleotides not matched to a gene: 7. The DNA of the CDR3 is TGTGCCAGCAGCCCCCAAGGGACTAGCGGGGAAGATACGCAGTATTTT. Its translation is CASSPQGTSGEDTQYF. Supplemented by reference TRBV7-9 and TRBJ2-3, the full variable domain reads DTGVSQNPRHKITKRGQNVTFRCDPISEHNRLYWYRQTLGQGPEFLTYFQNEAQLEKSRLLSDRFSAERPKGSFSTLEIQRTEQGDSAMYLCASSPQGTSGEDTQYFGPGTRLTVL.

This CDR3 reads CASSDSEGANEQFF. The CDR3 DNA reads as TGTGCCAGCAGTGACTCGGAGGGGGCCAATGAGCAGTTCTTC. The chain has TRBV25-1 and TRBJ2-1, with a weak D call TRBD1 (7 bases). The germline V gene encodes CDR1 MGHDK and CDR2 SYGVNS. V lost 3 bases, J lost 6 bases, and 12 bases lay in between. The CDR3 covers 14 residues.

The J gene is TRBJ1-2, the V gene TRBV27; possible D gene TRBD1, 5 bases. CDR1 is MNHEY, CDR2 SMNVEV, per germline (reference sequence). The CDR3 is made up of 15 amino acids. V was shortened by 5 bases and J by 1 base, with 14 bases between the two germline ends. In DNA, the CDR3 is TGTGCCAGCAGTCCAGGGTTTGGGGGTAACTATGGCTACACCTTC. Translating it yields CASSPGFGGNYGYTF.

The chain is built from TRBV7-9 and TRBJ2-6; 7 positions agree with TRBD1. This CDR3 contains 18 residues. Per germline, CDR1 SEHNR and CDR2 FQNEAQ (reference sequence). V shed 7 bases, J shed 0 bases, and the junction held 12 bases outside the gene matches. In DNA, the CDR3 is TGTGCCAGCACCAAGACCAGACAGGGTCCCTCTGGGGCCAACGTCCTGACTTTC. Its translation is CASTKTRQGPSGANVLTF.

The gene calls are TRBV28 and TRBJ1-5; a weak D match, TRBD1 (6 bases). Germline V gives CDR1 MDHEN, CDR2 SYDVKM. There are 17 residues in the CDR3. With 6 bases removed from V and 3 bases from J, the gap between germline ends came to 21 bases. The DNA for the CDR3 is TGTGCCAGCAGCCAACAATATACAGGGTGGGTCAATCAGCCCCAGCATTTT. This encodes CASSQQYTGWVNQPQHF.

This chain connects TRBV28 to TRBJ2-4; 10 bases map to TRBD1. V was pared by 5 bases and J by 2 bases, with 0 bases of the junction left unmatched. The CDR3 covers 14 residues. Per the germline V gene, CDR1 is MDHEN and CDR2 is SYDVKM. CDR3 sequence (DNA): TGTGCCAGCAGTGACAGGGGGCCCAAAAACATTCAGTACTTC. This gives the protein CASSDRGPKNIQYF.

This rearrangement joins TRBV28 to TRBJ2-1; 8 nucleotides agree with TRBD2. From germline, CDR1 is MDHEN and CDR2 SYDVKM. The CDR3 covers 17 residues. J was trimmed by 7 bases and V by 4 bases; bases with no gene match: 15. The CDR3 DNA follows: TGTGCCAGCAGTTCCCCCGTCAGCGGGAGTATCGGAAATGAGCAGTTCTTC. The encoded protein is CASSSPVSGSIGNEQFF.

The gene calls are TRBV12-3 or TRBV12-4 and TRBJ2-1; perhaps TRBD2 as D (6 bases). This CDR3 spans 13 amino acids. V was shortened by 7 bases and J by 4 bases, with 11 bases between the two germline ends. CDR3 loop: CASTPTSYNEQFF. The DNA of the CDR3 is TGTGCCAGCACCCCGACTAGTTACAATGAGCAGTTCTTC.

The chain has TRBV5-1 and TRBJ2-1, with D perhaps TRBD1 (5 bases). This CDR3 region has 16 residues. Germline loops: CDR1 SGHRS, CDR2 YFSETQ. The V and J ends lost 3 bases and 0 bases respectively, with 13 bases between them. CDR3 bases: TGCGCCAGCAGCTCAAGCAGGGATAGCTCCTACAATGAGCAGTTCTTC. As protein: CASSSSRDSSYNEQFF.

V and J are TRBV28 and TRBJ1-4, with unresolved D. CDR1 and CDR2 from the germline V gene are MDHEN and SYDVKM. This CDR3 has 10 residues. The V end was cut by 10 bases, the J end by 4 bases, with 4 bases between. CDR3 sequence reads: CATLNEKLFF. For the CDR3, the DNA is TGTGCCACCCTTAATGAAAAACTGTTTTTT.

The gene calls are TRBV28 and TRBJ2-5; perhaps TRBD2 as D (6 bases). CDR1 and CDR2 (germline): MDHEN, SYDVKM. This CDR3 has 15 residues. With 5 bases removed from V and 1 base from J, the gap between germline ends came to 14 bases. The CDR3 region is CASSPGGEGQETQYF. The CDR3 DNA sequence: TGTGCCAGCAGTCCCGGAGGGGAAGGCCAAGAGACCCAGTACTTC.

V gene TRBV5-8 combines with J gene TRBJ2-1; D gene ambiguous. The CDR3 totals 13 residues. The V and J ends lost 0 bases and 6 bases respectively, with 7 bases between them. CDR1 and CDR2 from the germline V gene are SGHTS and YDEGEE. CDR3 in amino acids: CASSLEGSNEQFF. The CDR3, as DNA: TGTGCCAGCAGCTTGGAAGGTAGCAATGAGCAGTTCTTC.

The rearrangement links TRBV4-2 to TRBJ2-3, with TRBD2 identical over 10 bases. Germline assignment: CDR1 LGHNA and CDR2 YNFKEQ. The CDR3 has 15 amino acids. J was trimmed by 3 bases and V by 1 base; bases with no gene match: 1. CDR3 DNA sequence: TGTGCCAGCAGCCAAGCTAGCGGGAGTACAGATACGCAGTATTTT. Translating it yields CASSQASGSTDTQYF.

This chain links TRBV29-1 with TRBJ2-1, with 9 bases that match TRBD1. Germline CDR1 SQVTM, CDR2 ANQGSEA. The CDR3 covers 16 residues. V dropped 1 base and J dropped 3; count of bases not matched to a gene: 7. CDR3 in DNA: TGCAGCGTTGAAGGCCCTAACAGGGGGCTCTACAATGAGCAGTTCTTC. Translation: CSVEGPNRGLYNEQFF.

V and J are TRBV25-1 and TRBJ1-2; D unresolved. Trimming shortened V by 3 bases and J by 5 bases, and 19 bases separated the two germline ends. The CDR3 length is 16 residues. Germline assignment: CDR1 MGHDK and CDR2 SYGVNS. CDR3 DNA: TGTGCCAGCAGTGAGGCGGGAACAGCTATCCCGTATGGCTACACCTTC. This codes for CASSEAGTAIPYGYTF.

The gene calls are TRBV28 and TRBJ1-2, with unresolved D. V lost 10 bases to trimming and J lost 2 bases, with 11 bases between them. The germline V gene has CDR1 MDHEN and CDR2 SYDVKM. The CDR3 consists of 12 residues. The CDR3 DNA reads as TGTGCCACCCTCGTGGCCAACTATGGCTACACCTTC. Protein product: CATLVANYGYTF.

This clone was seen a handful of times. CDR3: CASRRDSEAFF. The CDR3 DNA is TGTGCCAGCAGGCGGGACAGTGAAGCTTTCTTT. The rearrangement joins TRBV6-5 to TRBJ1-1; 7 bases agree with TRBD1. Germline CDR1 reads MNHEY; CDR2 reads SVGAGI. This CDR3 has 11 amino acids. The J segment lost 7 bases and the V segment lost 6 bases, leaving 2 bases of the junction unmatched.

The CDR3 here is CASSSPSDRVTYEQYF. The CDR3 DNA follows: TGTGCCAGCAGCTCCCCCTCGGACAGGGTCACCTACGAGCAGTACTTC. The V gene is TRBV7-2, the J gene TRBJ2-7, with 8 bases fitting TRBD1. CDR3 length: 16 amino acids. Germline V lookup: CDR1 SGHTA, CDR2 FQGNSA. V dropped 4 bases and J dropped 2; count of bases not matched to a gene: 10.

The chain recombines TRBV6-5 with TRBJ2-1, with D unresolved. V was cut by 0 bases and J by 6 bases, with 12 bases left in between. CDR1 is MNHEY, CDR2 SVGAGI, per germline. This CDR3 has 15 amino acids. The CDR3 protein is CASSYSKVAVNEQFF. The CDR3 DNA is TGTGCCAGCAGTTACTCGAAGGTTGCCGTCAATGAGCAGTTCTTC.

For the CDR3, the DNA is TGTGCCAGTAGTATAGTGAAACAGGGGAATGGCTACACCTTC. Encoded protein: CASSIVKQGNGYTF. The chain joins TRBV19 to TRBJ1-2; 7 nucleotides line up with TRBD1. The germline gives CDR1 LNHDA, CDR2 SQIVND (reference sequence). Losses at the gene ends were 1 base for V and 6 bases for J; bases not matched to a gene: 5. The CDR3 loop spans 14 amino acids. Based on the CDR3 plus reference TRBV19 and TRBJ1-2, the full variable domain is DGGITQSPKYLFRKEGQNVTLSCEQNLNHDAMYWYRQDPGQGLRLIYYSQIVNDFQKGDIAEGYSVSREKKESFPLTVTSAQKNPTAFYLCASSIVKQGNGYTFGSGTRLTVV.

The chain combines TRBV4-3 with TRBJ2-1; D might be TRBD1 (6 bases). Per germline, CDR1 LGHNA and CDR2 YSLEER. V was cut by 4 bases and J by 9 bases, with 19 bases left in between. This CDR3 region has 15 residues. For the CDR3, the DNA is TGCGCCAGCAGCCCTCGACAGGACCCGAGGGGTGAGCAGTTCTTC. As protein: CASSPRQDPRGEQFF.

The rearrangement uses TRBV4-1 and TRBJ1-6, with 7 bases matching TRBD1. Germline lookup yields CDR1 MGHRA and CDR2 YSYEKL. CDR3 length equals 13 residues. V dropped 4 bases and J dropped 8; count of bases not matched to a gene: 2. DNA for the CDR3: TGCGCCAGCAGCCGGACAGGTGATTCACCCCTCCACTTT. This gives the protein CASSRTGDSPLHF.

The rearrangement uses TRBV2 and TRBJ1-1, with a weak D call TRBD1 (6 bases). V lost 5 bases, J lost 0 bases, and 19 bases lay in between. CDR1 and CDR2 from the germline V gene are SNHLY and FYNNEI. This CDR3 is built from 17 residues. The CDR3: CASSFETGAVLNTEAFF. CDR3 DNA sequence: TGTGCCAGCAGTTTCGAGACAGGCGCCGTTTTGAACACTGAAGCTTTCTTT.

The sample holds one count of this clone. The CDR3 reads CASSLSRAKGTGSSPLHF. In DNA form, the CDR3 reads TGTGCCAGCAGTTTATCGCGGGCCAAGGGGACAGGGTCTTCACCCCTCCACTTT. The V and J genes are TRBV27 and TRBJ1-6; 9 bases map to TRBD1. J lost 9 bases, V lost 0 bases, and 12 bases had no gene match. The germline V gene encodes CDR1 MNHEY and CDR2 SMNVEV (reference sequence). This CDR3 contains 18 residues.